This T cell receptor beta chain derives from a study of CD8+CD57+ T cells in acquired aplastic anemia. Study at large: Sorted CD4+ and CD8+ cells yielded about 3.1 ug of DNA on average.

This CDR3 is built from 15 residues. V lost 3 bases and J lost 7, with 18 bases in between. Per the germline V gene, CDR1 is WSHSY and CDR2 is SAAADI. Study-level results: The same twenty-nine CD8+ CDR3 sequences occurred in patients and in controls.

Using genomic DNA as the template, TCR beta VDJ and CDR3 profiling was carried out. TCRdb re-called the reads with MiXCR, one entry per CDR3 protein. This repertoire shows 100,000 to 150,000 distinct CDR3 sequences, about 40% found once; its top ten account for 8% to 9.5%. This clonotype came up many times. Its antigen is not identified. Specimen: sorted CD4+, CD8+, or CD8+CD57+ T cells (not recorded which) from PBMCs. The TCR was taken from a human donor in good health, serving as a control. The gene calls are TRBV10-2 and TRBJ1-2, with D perhaps matching TRBD1 (6 bases). CDR3 sequence reads: CASSDFGTNLGGYTF. The CDR3, as DNA: TGCGCCAGCAGTGATTTCGGGACAAACCTCGGTGGCTACACCTTC.